What follows are 13 T cell receptor beta chains derived from one specimen sequenced in a study of T cells expressing NK-cell markers. One entry per CDR3 protein, without DNA, is what TCRdb gives after re-calling the 5' RACE reads. The sample table includes some 600,000 distinct CDR3 sequences. Sequencing was done on a sample of blood T cells: a sorted CD56 or NKG2C T cell subset, CD4+ or CD8+ T cells, or bulk PBMC T cells (not recorded which). The receptors were sampled from a young man in good health.

The chain links TRBV25-1 to TRBJ1-2; TCRdb gives TRBD1 as the D gene, but with no DNA this cannot be confirmed. CDR3 length equals 17 residues. Germline V CDR1 and CDR2: MGHDK, SYGVNS. The CDR3 loop is CASSHTHSTDSNYGYTF.

The CDR3 spells CASSLTQGLNTEAFF. The chain carries TRBV7-3 and TRBJ1-1; TCRdb's D call, TRBD1, is unchecked because there is no DNA. The CDR3 extends over 15 amino acids. The germline V gene encodes CDR1 SGHTA and CDR2 FQGTGA.

This chain connects TRBV11-3 to TRBJ2-5. This CDR3 has 13 residues. Per germline, CDR1 SGHNT and CDR2 YENEEA. Here the CDR3 reads CASSPVVLETQYF.

The chain couples TRBV2 to TRBJ2-1; TCRdb picks TRBD1, but there is no DNA to check that call. The CDR3 is 15 amino acids. Germline lookup yields CDR1 SNHLY and CDR2 FYNNEI. CDR3 amino acids: CASSWDRGQGNEQFF.

The rearrangement joins TRBV11-2 to TRBJ2-1; TCRdb gives TRBD2 as the D gene, but with no DNA this cannot be confirmed. Germline lookup yields CDR1 SGHAT and CDR2 FQNNGV. The CDR3 has 14 amino acids. The CDR3 sequence is CASSLDRTSGQQFF.

The chain joins TRBV6-6 to TRBJ2-1. Germline V gene sequence: CDR1 MNHNY, CDR2 SVGAGI (reference sequence). CDR3 length: 11 residues. The CDR3 here is CASRIGPEQFF.

This rearrangement joins TRBV28 to TRBJ2-7. CDR1 is MDHEN, CDR2 SYDVKM, per germline. The CDR3 extends over 13 amino acids. The CDR3 sequence is CASNGPDSYEQYF.

CDR3: CASRTGRGGNQPQHF. This rearrangement joins TRBV12-3 or TRBV12-4 to TRBJ1-5; TCRdb picks TRBD1, but there is no DNA to check that call. This CDR3 contains 15 residues.

The genes are TRBV29-1 and TRBJ1-2; TCRdb's assignment of TRBD1 cannot be checked, as there is no DNA. The germline V gene encodes CDR1 SQVTM and CDR2 ANQGSEA. CDR3 length equals 16 residues. The CDR3 loop reads CSVGKGTDQANYGYTF.

The V and J genes are TRBV14 and TRBJ2-1. Germline CDR1 reads SGHDN; CDR2 reads FVKESK. This CDR3 region has 11 residues. The CDR3 reads CASSQAARRFF.

The chain combines TRBV19 with TRBJ1-1. Germline V gene sequence: CDR1 LNHDA, CDR2 SQIVND (reference sequence). The CDR3 is 14 residues long. The CDR3 loop reads CASSIIVGNTEAFF. Using reference TRBV19 and TRBJ1-1 for the parts outside the CDR3, the full variable domain is DGGITQSPKYLFRKEGQNVTLSCEQNLNHDAMYWYRQDPGQGLRLIYYSQIVNDFQKGDIAEGYSVSREKKESFPLTVTSAQKNPTAFYLCASSIIVGNTEAFFGQGTRLTVV.

The rearrangement links TRBV15 to TRBJ2-1; the TCRdb D gene call, TRBD2, has no DNA to confirm it. The CDR3 contains 16 residues. In germline, CDR1 is LNHNV, CDR2 YYDKDF (reference sequence). Here the CDR3 reads CATSLSGRFVYNEQFF.

The genes are TRBV18 and TRBJ1-1; without DNA, the TCRdb call of TRBD1 cannot be checked. Germline V gene lookup returns CDR1 KGHSH and CDR2 LQKENI. The CDR3 sequence is 15 residues long. This CDR3 reads CASSPSATVNTEAFF.